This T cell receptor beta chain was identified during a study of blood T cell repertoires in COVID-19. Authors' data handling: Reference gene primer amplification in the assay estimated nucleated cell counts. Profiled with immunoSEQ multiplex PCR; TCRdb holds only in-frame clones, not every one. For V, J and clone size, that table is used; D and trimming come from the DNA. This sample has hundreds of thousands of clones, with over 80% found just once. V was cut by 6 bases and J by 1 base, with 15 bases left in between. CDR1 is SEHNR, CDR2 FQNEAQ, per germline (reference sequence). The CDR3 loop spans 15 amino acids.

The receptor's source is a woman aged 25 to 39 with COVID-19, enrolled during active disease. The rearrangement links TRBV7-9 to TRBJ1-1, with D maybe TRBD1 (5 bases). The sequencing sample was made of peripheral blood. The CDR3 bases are TGTGCCAGCAGAAAGCCGGGACTCAGGAACACTGAAGCTTTCTTT. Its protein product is CASRKPGLRNTEAFF. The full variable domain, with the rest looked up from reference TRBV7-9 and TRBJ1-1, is DTGVSQNPRHKITKRGQNVTFRCDPISEHNRLYWYRQTLGQGPEFLTYFQNEAQLEKSRLLSDRFSAERPKGSFSTLEIQRTEQGDSAMYLCASRKPGLRNTEAFFGQGTRLTVV.